This passage covers 6 T cell receptor beta chains from one sample sequenced in a study of blood T cells in healthy people across ages. Then a second PCR, running about 6 to 12 cycles, was carried out with a sample-barcoded 5' primer and a J-beta primer mix. Via MiXCR, TCRdb re-called the 5' RACE reads, giving one row per CDR3 protein. The sample lists more than 1,400,000 distinct CDR3 sequences, around 39% occurring once. Sequenced: blood. These receptors were collected from a young woman in good health.

This clonotype was detected only a few times. The chain uses TRBV20-1 and TRBJ2-3; 7 positions agree with TRBD2. Germline V gene sequence: CDR1 DFQATT, CDR2 SNEGSKA (reference sequence). Germline trimming cut 8 bases from V and 6 bases from J; bases unmatched to any gene: 11. The CDR3 totals 13 residues. The DNA of the CDR3 is TGCAGTACAATGTGGGGGGAGGGGGATACGCAGTATTTT. Translation: CSTMWGEGDTQYF.

The chain has TRBV20-1 and TRBJ2-5; 15 bases fit TRBD2. J was trimmed by 5 bases and V by 0 bases; bases with no gene match: 7. This CDR3 is built from 17 residues. Germline V gene lookup returns CDR1 DFQATT and CDR2 SNEGSKA (reference sequence). CDR3 nucleotides: TGCAGTGCTAGAGATTATCGGACTAGCGGGAGGGGGGAGACCCAGTACTTC. This codes for CSARDYRTSGRGETQYF.

This clonotype was seen a handful of times. The chain uses TRBV12-3 or TRBV12-4 and TRBJ2-3, with D maybe TRBD1 (6 bases). This CDR3 has 16 residues. V lost 6 bases and J lost 2, with 18 bases in between. In DNA, the CDR3 is TGTGCCAGCAGCCGACAGGCTGGGGGCCCCACAGATACGCAGTATTTT. Translation: CASSRQAGGPTDTQYF.

J is TRBJ2-3 and V is TRBV5-1; 14 bases fit TRBD2. V lost 0 bases to trimming and J lost 6 bases; unmatched junction nucleotides: 3. The CDR3 is made up of 16 amino acids. Germline V gene lookup returns CDR1 SGHRS and CDR2 YFSETQ. CDR3 region: CASSLGTSGGKDTQYF. The CDR3 bases are TGCGCCAGCAGCTTGGGGACTAGCGGGGGGAAGGATACGCAGTATTTT.

This clonotype was counted only a few times. The genes are TRBV12-5 and TRBJ2-5; 7 bases fit TRBD1. After removal of 7 bases from V and 2 bases from J, the junction contained 10 bases not matched to a gene. CDR3 length: 15 residues. In germline, CDR1 is LGHNT, CDR2 FRNRAP. The CDR3 DNA reads as TGTGCTAGTGTGCGTCCCGGACAGGATCAAGAGACCCAGTACTTC. Protein: CASVRPGQDQETQYF.

J is TRBJ1-1 and V is TRBV3-1; D gene uncertain. This CDR3 spans 15 amino acids. Trimming stripped 1 base from V and 0 bases from J, with 9 bases between. Germline V gene lookup returns CDR1 LGHDT and CDR2 YNNKEL (reference sequence). The CDR3 DNA reads as TGTGCCAGCAGCCAAGGCGCCACCTTGAACACTGAAGCTTTCTTT. Its protein product is CASSQGATLNTEAFF.